This TCR beta chain is from a study of shared clonotypes between healthy human individuals. TCRdb keeps only in-frame clones here, not all; method: immunoSEQ multiplex PCR. The data hold about 2.4 million clones, with roughly nine tenths observed a single time. The source is a man younger than 35 in good health. The material sequenced was naive CD4+ T cells sorted from blood. Indicated subset: CD45RA+ positively selected.

CDR3 amino acids: CASRGQQGTGELFF. DNA of the CDR3: TGTGCCAGCAGAGGGCAGCAGGGCACCGGGGAGCTGTTTTTT. V and J are TRBV2 and TRBJ2-2; D may be TRBD1 (5 bases). The CDR3 is 14 residues long. Germline V lookup: CDR1 SNHLY, CDR2 FYNNEI. Trimming pared 6 bases from V and 4 bases from J, leaving 12 bases between.